Presented here are 26 T cell receptor beta chains from one specimen sequenced in a study of blood T cell repertoires in COVID-19. Generated by immunoSEQ multiplex PCR, the TCRdb table keeps only in-frame clones and is missing some. Altogether a few hundred thousand clones are present, roughly 89% being singletons, with the ten largest covering 0.7% to 1%. Sequences were obtained from peripheral blood. Receptors were obtained from a man aged 18 to 35 with COVID-19, enrolled during active disease.

V gene TRBV2 combines with J gene TRBJ1-3; D may be TRBD1 (6 bases). V was clipped by 4 bases and J by 4 bases, with 20 bases between them. The CDR3 runs to 17 residues. Germline assignment: CDR1 SNHLY and CDR2 FYNNEI. The CDR3 spells CASSVQGIRIPGNTIYF. The CDR3 DNA reads TGTGCCAGCAGTGTACAGGGCATCAGGATACCCGGAAACACCATATATTTT.

V is TRBV11-3 and J is TRBJ2-2; D is uncertain. In germline, CDR1 is SGHNT, CDR2 YENEEA. Trimming left V 5 bases short and J 5 bases short, with 15 bases between. The CDR3 totals 15 residues. CDR3 sequence: CASSPGEAETGELFF. The DNA of the CDR3 is TGTGCCAGCAGCCCCGGTGAGGCCGAGACCGGGGAGCTGTTTTTT.

This clone was seen a single time. The rearrangement links TRBV19 to TRBJ2-1; maybe TRBD2 (5 bases). Trimming took off 6 bases at V and 9 bases at J, with 15 bases between the two ends. The CDR3 spans 13 residues. CDR1 and CDR2 from the germline V gene are LNHDA and SQIVND (reference sequence). The CDR3 DNA reads as TGTGCCAGTAGCCGGGAAGCGGTGTCTGAGCAGTTCTTC. Translating it yields CASSREAVSEQFF.

V gene TRBV5-1 combines with J gene TRBJ1-2; D is unresolved. CDR3 length equals 14 residues. Trimming took off 0 bases at V and 8 bases at J, with 14 bases between the two ends. Per germline, CDR1 SGHRS and CDR2 YFSETQ. CDR3 loop: CASSLGGSVYGYTF. In DNA form, the CDR3 reads TGCGCCAGCAGCTTGGGAGGGTCTGTTTACGGCTACACCTTC.

The J gene is TRBJ2-5, the V gene TRBV7-9; D perhaps matches TRBD2 (6 bases). Germline CDR1 reads SEHNR; CDR2 reads FQNEAQ (reference sequence). V was pared by 5 bases and J by 2 bases, with 15 bases between. This CDR3 region has 15 residues. In DNA, the CDR3 is TGTGCCAGCAGCCCGGGACTCCCTGTGCAAGAGACCCAGTACTTC. This translates into CASSPGLPVQETQYF.

This chain links TRBV7-9 with TRBJ1-2; D is unclear. The CDR3 has 15 amino acids. The V end lost 5 bases, the J end lost 7 bases, and 20 bases lay between the germline ends. CDR1 and CDR2 (germline): SEHNR, FQNEAQ (reference sequence). The CDR3 sequence: CASSLRGATEGGYTF. CDR3 bases: TGTGCCAGCAGCCTCCGGGGTGCTACAGAGGGTGGCTACACCTTC.

The gene calls are TRBV10-1 and TRBJ2-7; 10 bases agree with TRBD1. Germline V lookup: CDR1 WNHNN, CDR2 SYGVQD (reference sequence). CDR3 size: 15 residues. V lost 2 bases, J lost 6 bases, and 7 bases stayed unmatched. The CDR3 reads CASSENRQGAGEQYF. CDR3 nucleotides: TGCGCCAGCAGTGAGAATCGACAGGGGGCGGGCGAGCAGTACTTC.

This rearrangement joins TRBV5-4 to TRBJ2-1; D may be TRBD2 (5 bases). The CDR3 covers 15 residues. Germline values: CDR1 SGHNT, CDR2 YYREEE (reference sequence). Trimming took off 2 bases at V and 0 bases at J, with 9 bases between the two ends. CDR3 protein: CASSFSGSSYNEQFF. CDR3 nucleotide sequence: TGTGCCAGCAGCTTTTCGGGGAGCTCCTACAATGAGCAGTTCTTC.

The V call is TRBV4-1, the J call TRBJ2-5; 9 nucleotides align to TRBD2. Germline V lookup: CDR1 MGHRA, CDR2 YSYEKL. Germline trimming cut 1 base from V and 5 bases from J; bases unmatched to any gene: 8. The length of the CDR3 is 16 residues. The CDR3 DNA reads as TGCGCCAGCAGCCAAGGACTAGCGGAGGGGGAGGAGACCCAGTACTTC. This translates into CASSQGLAEGEETQYF.

CDR3 amino acids: CASGLPRTSGRAGETQYF. In DNA, the CDR3 is TGTGCTAGTGGTTTGCCCCGGACTAGCGGGAGGGCCGGGGAGACCCAGTACTTC. The V gene is TRBV12-5, the J gene TRBJ2-5; 15 nucleotides agree with TRBD2. The V and J ends lost 2 bases and 5 bases, in that order; junction bases with no gene match: 9. This CDR3 contains 18 residues. CDR1 is LGHNT, CDR2 FRNRAP, per germline.

V gene TRBV5-4 combines with J gene TRBJ2-3, with 9 bases aligning to TRBD2. Germline CDR1 SGHNT, CDR2 YYREEE (reference sequence). The CDR3 loop spans 15 amino acids. The ends lost 3 bases at V and 4 bases at J; junction bases unmatched: 6. CDR3 in DNA: TGTGCCAGCAGCTCCTTAGCGGGGGAGGCAGATACGCAGTATTTT. Amino acids: CASSSLAGEADTQYF.

This chain links TRBV5-1 with TRBJ2-7; 9 nucleotides align to TRBD2. The ends lost 2 bases at V and 3 bases at J; junction bases unmatched: 6. The CDR3 has 15 residues. Germline V gene sequence: CDR1 SGHRS, CDR2 YFSETQ. The CDR3 nucleotides read TGCGCCAGCAGCTTAGGCGGGGGGGATGTCTACGAGCAGTACTTC. Its protein product is CASSLGGGDVYEQYF.

DNA of the CDR3: TGTGCCAGCAGTTTTGAACATTCCTACGAGCAGTACTTC. Translating it yields CASSFEHSYEQYF. The chain combines TRBV12-3 or TRBV12-4 with TRBJ2-7; D ambiguous. The V gene lost 3 bases and the J gene lost 1 base, with 7 bases spanning the gap. The CDR3 totals 13 residues.

This chain connects TRBV4-1 to TRBJ1-5, with a possible D match to TRBD1 (5 bases). With 3 bases removed from V and 4 bases from J, the gap between germline ends came to 13 bases. Germline assignment: CDR1 MGHRA and CDR2 YSYEKL. The length of the CDR3 is 15 residues. The CDR3 loop is CASSHVGQVNQPQHF. Here the CDR3 DNA reads TGCGCCAGCAGCCATGTGGGGCAGGTAAATCAGCCCCAGCATTTT.

The chain is built from TRBV19 and TRBJ1-1; D gene unclear. The CDR3 covers 15 residues. The V and J ends lost 4 bases and 1 base respectively, with 13 bases between them. The germline gives CDR1 LNHDA, CDR2 SQIVND (reference sequence). CDR3 sequence reads: CASSSPGLENTEAFF. The CDR3 region has the DNA TGTGCCAGTAGTAGTCCGGGGTTGGAGAACACTGAAGCTTTCTTT.

The V and J genes are TRBV7-9 and TRBJ1-2, with 7 bases that match TRBD1. The V and J ends lost 3 bases and 7 bases, in that order; junction bases with no gene match: 11. CDR1 and CDR2 (germline): SEHNR, FQNEAQ (reference sequence). The CDR3 contains 15 residues. CDR3 coding DNA: TGTGCCAGCAGCTTTCGTACAGGGGTTGCTTCTGGCTACACCTTC. The encoded protein is CASSFRTGVASGYTF.

V and J are TRBV4-1 and TRBJ2-2; maybe TRBD1 (5 bases). The length of the CDR3 is 15 residues. The V end lost 0 bases, the J end lost 7 bases, and 12 bases lay between the germline ends. Germline CDR1 is MGHRA and CDR2 is YSYEKL. The CDR3 DNA reads TGCGCCAGCAGCCAAGATGCCAGGGCCAGCGGGGAGCTGTTTTTT. This translates into CASSQDARASGELFF.

This rearrangement joins TRBV5-4 to TRBJ1-2; D perhaps matches TRBD1 (5 bases). Germline V lookup: CDR1 SGHNT, CDR2 YYREEE (reference sequence). CDR3 size: 15 residues. V shed 5 bases and J shed 5 bases, with 19 bases lying between them. As DNA, the CDR3 is TGTGCCAGCAGGGGACCGGCGGGGGATGATTATGGCTACACCTTC. The encoded protein is CASRGPAGDDYGYTF.

This clone appeared a single time. The rearrangement links TRBV2 to TRBJ1-4; D not resolved. The CDR3 runs 14 residues. Germline V gives CDR1 SNHLY, CDR2 FYNNEI. V gave up 8 bases and J gave up 8 bases, with 18 bases separating them. The CDR3 DNA sequence: TGTGCCAGCGGGCTCGACACCAGTCGAGAAAAACTGTTTTTT. This sequence encodes CASGLDTSREKLFF.

This clone was observed a single time. The V gene is TRBV3-1 (or the pseudogene TRBV3-2), the J gene TRBJ2-1, with TRBD1 identical over 9 bases. The V gene end was trimmed by 2 bases and the J gene end by 2 bases; junction bases not matched to a gene: 1. The CDR3 covers 15 residues. Germline CDR1 and CDR2: LGHDT and YNNKEL (reference sequence). CDR3: CASSQTGGTYNEQFF. The CDR3 DNA is TGTGCCAGCAGCCAAACAGGGGGCACCTACAATGAGCAGTTCTTC.

The V and J genes are TRBV5-4 and TRBJ2-7, with a tentative D call TRBD2 (6 bases). Trimming removed 4 bases from V and 2 bases from J, with 13 bases in between. There are 14 residues in the CDR3. From germline, CDR1 is SGHNT and CDR2 YYREEE (reference sequence). CDR3 sequence reads: CASSPSGEAYEQYF. Here the CDR3 DNA reads TGTGCCAGCAGCCCTTCGGGAGAAGCCTACGAGCAGTACTTC.

The chain employs TRBV28 and TRBJ1-6, with D perhaps TRBD1 (6 bases). The CDR3 runs 14 residues. Germline values: CDR1 MDHEN, CDR2 SYDVKM. V lost 6 bases and J lost 3, with 9 bases in between. The CDR3 sequence: CASSGGLYNSPLHF. CDR3 bases: TGTGCCAGCAGCGGGGGGCTCTATAATTCACCCCTCCACTTT.

The CDR3 sequence: CASSPSGLAQYF. CDR3 DNA: TGTGCCAGCAGCCCTTCAGGGTTGGCCCAGTACTTC. V and J are TRBV14 and TRBJ2-5; weak D call: TRBD1 (5 bases). There are 12 residues in the CDR3. Germline values: CDR1 SGHDN, CDR2 FVKESK. V shed 4 bases and J shed 9 bases, with 12 bases lying between them.

The J gene is TRBJ2-2, the V gene TRBV2; tentatively, D is TRBD2 (6 bases). Germline assignment: CDR1 SNHLY and CDR2 FYNNEI. The CDR3 length is 14 residues. V lost 7 bases and J 5 bases, leaving 14 bases between the germline ends. The CDR3 spells CASKGGMGTGELFF. As DNA, the CDR3 is TGTGCCAGCAAAGGAGGGATGGGGACCGGGGAGCTGTTTTTT.

Here the CDR3 DNA reads TGTGCCAGCAGCGACTGGAACAGGGGTTCCGGGGAGCTGTTTTTT. Protein: CASSDWNRGSGELFF. The chain carries TRBV7-9 and TRBJ2-2; 7 nucleotides align to TRBD1. Germline values: CDR1 SEHNR, CDR2 FQNEAQ (reference sequence). The CDR3 sequence is 15 residues long. V lost 5 bases and J lost 6; bases outside the gene matches: 9. The full variable domain, completed using reference TRBV7-9 and TRBJ2-2, is DTGVSQNPRHKITKRGQNVTFRCDPISEHNRLYWYRQTLGQGPEFLTYFQNEAQLEKSRLLSDRFSAERPKGSFSTLEIQRTEQGDSAMYLCASSDWNRGSGELFFGEGSRLTVL.

This chain uses TRBV11-2 with TRBJ2-2; no clear D gene. The CDR3 sequence is 11 residues long. Trimming stripped 6 bases from V and 4 bases from J, with 3 bases between. CDR1 is SGHAT, CDR2 FQNNGV, per germline. The CDR3 coding sequence is TGTGCCAGCAGACTCACCGGGGAGCTGTTTTTT. Protein product: CASRLTGELFF.